Listed below are T cell receptor beta chains from one sample, sequenced in a study of blood T cells in healthy people across ages. In TCRdb, the 5' RACE reads were re-called with MiXCR into one record per CDR3 protein. The sample has about 1.7 million distinct CDR3 sequences; 28% are singletons. Source material: blood. These receptors were collected from a young woman in good health. The CDR3 runs from the conserved cysteine through the conserved F or W. A D gene is named only where the DNA matches it firmly. Clone size is not always given. Where it is, it says once, few, many or a class for expanded clones.

-,-,TRBV20-1,TRBJ2-3,CSASGRTLTDTQYF,TGCAGTGCTAGTGGCCGAACCCTCACAGATACGCAGTATTTT
-,-,TRBV11-2,TRBJ1-4,CASSHPNEKRFF,TGTGCCAGCAGCCATCCCAATGAAAAACGGTTTTTT
many,-,TRBV5-1,TRBJ2-5,CASSRGGVETQYF,TGCGCCAGCAGCCGGGGCGGGGTAGAGACCCAGTACTTC
-,-,TRBV7-9,TRBJ2-7,CASSPRDWTYEQYF,TGTGCCAGCAGCCCCCGGGACTGGACCTACGAGCAGTACTTC
-,-,TRBV5-5,TRBJ2-1,CASSFDTTSRDEQFF,TGTGCCAGCAGCTTTGACACAACATCACGGGATGAGCAGTTCTTC
-,TRBD2,TRBV6-5,TRBJ2-3,CASSYRWGSGGAIDTQYF,TGTGCCAGCAGTTACCGTTGGGGTAGCGGGGGGGCCATAGATACGCAGTATTTT
-,-,TRBV20-1,TRBJ1-1,CSASGDPFTEAFF,TGCAGTGCTAGCGGGGACCCTTTCACTGAAGCTTTCTTT
many,-,TRBV6-5,TRBJ2-7,CASSLRQATYEQYF,TGTGCCAGCAGTTTGAGGCAGGCAACCTACGAGCAGTACTTC
-,-,TRBV2,TRBJ2-3,CASSPRDVLADTQYF,TGTGCCAGCTCCCCCCGGGACGTGCTCGCAGATACGCAGTATTTT
many,TRBD2,TRBV7-2,TRBJ2-7,CASSGGVFDEQYF,TGTGCCAGCAGCGGGGGGGTTTTTGACGAGCAGTACTTC
many,-,TRBV7-9,TRBJ2-7,CASSLLPLNEQYF,TGTGCCAGCAGCTTACTTCCCCTGAACGAGCAGTACTTC
-,-,TRBV12-3/TRBV12-4,TRBJ2-7,CASSLGSARSYEQYF,TGTGCCAGCAGTTTAGGGTCGGCCCGCTCCTACGAGCAGTACTTC
-,TRBD1,TRBV11-2,TRBJ2-2,CASRTPGQGTNTGELFF,TGTGCCAGCAGAACCCCGGGACAGGGGACGAACACCGGGGAGCTGTTTTTT
once,-,TRBV25-1,TRBJ2-7,CASREGTGSYEQYF,TGTGCCAGCAGGGAAGGCACGGGGTCCTACGAGCAGTACTTC
few,-,TRBV2,TRBJ2-7,CASSEDKFYEQYF,TGTGCCAGCAGCGAGGACAAGTTCTACGAGCAGTACTTC
few,-,TRBV12-5,TRBJ2-1,CASGVGSYNEQFF,TGTGCTAGTGGGGTGGGCTCCTACAATGAGCAGTTCTTC
few,-,TRBV6-5,TRBJ2-2,CASSYSGGGGELFF,TGTGCCAGCAGTTACTCCGGTGGTGGCGGGGAGCTGTTTTTT
-,TRBD1,TRBV7-6,TRBJ1-2,CASSLGAGTGPYGYTF,TGTGCCAGCAGCTTAGGGGCCGGGACAGGGCCTTATGGCTACACCTTC
many,-,TRBV6-5,TRBJ2-3,CASTRGDTQYF,TGTGCCAGCACTAGAGGGGATACGCAGTATTTT
-,-,TRBV20-1,TRBJ2-5,CSARDLKGERETQYF,TGCAGTGCTAGAGATCTTAAGGGAGAACGAGAGACCCAGTACTTC
few,-,TRBV20-1,TRBJ2-7,CSAEGLESEQYF,TGCAGTGCCGAGGGACTCGAGTCCGAGCAGTACTTC
-,TRBD1,TRBV6-5,TRBJ1-4,CASSPFTGADEKLFF,TGTGCCAGCAGTCCTTTTACAGGGGCTGATGAAAAACTGTTTTTT
few,TRBD1,TRBV28,TRBJ1-1,CASSFLDRVNTEAFF,TGTGCCAGCAGTTTCCTGGACAGGGTGAACACTGAAGCTTTCTTT
few,-,TRBV12-3/TRBV12-4,TRBJ2-7,CASSFNTAYEQYF,TGTGCCAGCAGTTTCAACACTGCTTACGAGCAGTACTTC
few,TRBD1,TRBV7-9,TRBJ1-4,CALGGTGYEKLFF,TGTGCCCTAGGTGGGACAGGTTATGAAAAACTGTTTTTT
-,TRBD1,TRBV25-1,TRBJ1-1,CASSDSGQGVNAEAFF,TGTGCCAGCAGTGATTCAGGACAGGGAGTAAATGCTGAAGCTTTCTTT
few,TRBD1,TRBV7-2,TRBJ1-2,CASSTRDRVNGYTF,TGTGCCAGCAGCACCCGGGACAGGGTTAATGGCTACACCTTC
-,TRBD2,TRBV12-3/TRBV12-4,TRBJ2-2,CASSLMGLAGGLTGELFF,TGTGCCAGCAGTTTAATGGGACTAGCGGGAGGGTTGACCGGGGAGCTGTTTTTT
many,-,TRBV20-1,TRBJ1-5,CSASSTFNQPQHF,TGCAGTGCTAGTTCGACCTTTAATCAGCCCCAGCATTTT
-,-,TRBV7-6,TRBJ1-3,CASSLGGGPNTIYF,TGTGCCAGCAGCTTAGGTGGGGGTCCGAACACCATATATTTT
few,-,TRBV6-6,TRBJ1-2,CASNSQCGYTF,TGTGCCAGCAATTCCCAGTGTGGCTACACCTTC
many,TRBD2,TRBV29-1,TRBJ2-3,CSVAGGRGTADTQYF,TGCAGCGTTGCGGGGGGACGCGGTACGGCAGATACGCAGTATTTT
-,TRBD1,TRBV29-1,TRBJ1-2,CSVEIPAGGDRASYGYTF,TGCAGCGTTGAAATCCCCGCCGGGGGGGACAGGGCGTCCTATGGCTACACCTTC
few,-,TRBV20-1,TRBJ1-6,CSARSLVRSYNSPLHF,TGCAGTGCTAGATCGTTGGTCCGCTCCTATAATTCACCCCTCCACTTT
-,TRBD2,TRBV20-1,TRBJ2-1,CSAPMTSGGNNEQVF,TGCAGTGCACCTATGACTAGCGGGGGGAACAATGAGCAGGTCTTC
-,-,TRBV5-1,TRBJ1-2,CASRKNVGTDTVGYTF,TGCGCCAGCAGAAAGAATGTCGGGACTGATACGGTGGGCTACACCTTC
-,TRBD1,TRBV6-5,TRBJ1-4,CATSRPGTELGKLFF,TGTGCCACCTCCCGCCCCGGGACAGAGTTAGGAAAACTGTTTTTT
once,TRBD1,TRBV27,TRBJ1-1,CASSLTQGTSTSFF,TGTGCCAGCAGTTTAACACAGGGGACCTCTACGTCTTTCTTT
-,-,TRBV15,TRBJ1-2,CATSRDRQEGYGYTF,TGTGCCACCAGCAGAGATAGGCAGGAAGGCTATGGCTACACCTTC
-,-,TRBV20-1,TRBJ2-3,CSAPGAGITDTQYF,TGCAGTGCCCCAGGGGCGGGAATCACAGATACGCAGTATTTT
few,TRBD2,TRBV20-1,TRBJ2-5,CSARDFSGGARETQYF,TGCAGTGCTAGAGATTTTAGCGGGGGGGCCCGAGAGACCCAGTACTTC